These 32 T cell receptor beta chains were all obtained from the same sample, sequenced in a study of blood T cell repertoires in COVID-19. The data were produced by immunoSEQ multiplex PCR, yet TCRdb's version contains in-frame clones alone and is incomplete. The sample yields about 71,000 clones, 65% to 80% seen once. The sample comprised peripheral blood. The receptors come from a woman older than 75 with active or convalescent COVID-19.

This clone was observed a few times. The chain combines TRBV6-2 or TRBV6-3 with TRBJ1-2; a weak D match, TRBD1 (6 bases). This CDR3 contains 14 residues. Per germline, CDR1 MNHEY and CDR2 SVGEGT. Trimming shortened V by 6 bases and J by 1 base, and 12 bases separated the two germline ends. In DNA, the CDR3 is TGTGCCAGCAGCAAAGGGGGTAATAACTATGGCTACACCTTC. This translates into CASSKGGNNYGYTF.

V is TRBV6-2 or TRBV6-3 and J is TRBJ1-2, with TRBD1 as a possible D gene (6 bases). The germline V gene has CDR1 MNHEY and CDR2 SVGEGT. This CDR3 has 16 amino acids. V lost 0 bases to trimming and J lost 2 bases, with 13 bases between them. The CDR3: CASSYSGQLLNYGYTF. As DNA, the CDR3 is TGTGCCAGCAGTTACTCAGGACAGCTCCTAAACTATGGCTACACCTTC.

V and J are TRBV12-3 or TRBV12-4 and TRBJ1-5, with D tentatively TRBD1 (6 bases). Trimming took 6 bases from V and 6 from J, leaving 12 bases between them. The CDR3 loop spans 13 amino acids. The CDR3, as DNA: TGTGCCAGCAGCCACAGGGTTGCTCAGCCCCAGCATTTT. Protein: CASSHRVAQPQHF.

In nucleotides, the CDR3 is TGCGCCAGCAGCTTAGACGTCCCGGACAGTATGAACACTGAAGCTTTCTTT. Residues: CASSLDVPDSMNTEAFF. The V gene is TRBV5-1, the J gene TRBJ1-1; a possible D gene is TRBD1 (6 bases). Germline values: CDR1 SGHRS, CDR2 YFSETQ. Trimming pared 2 bases from V and 0 bases from J, leaving 17 bases between. The CDR3 loop spans 17 amino acids.

The rearrangement joins TRBV15 to TRBJ1-2; D may be TRBD1 (5 bases). The CDR3 spans 15 residues. Per the germline V gene, CDR1 is LNHNV and CDR2 is YYDKDF (reference sequence). V was cut by 0 bases and J by 1 base, with 9 bases left in between. CDR3 DNA sequence: TGTGCCACCAGCAGAGACAGGGAAAGTAACTATGGCTACACCTTC. It is translated as CATSRDRESNYGYTF.

The chain links TRBV30 to TRBJ1-4; the match to TRBD1 covers 8 bases. The germline gives CDR1 GTSNPN, CDR2 SVGIG (reference sequence). The CDR3 is made up of 13 amino acids. With V trimmed by 5 bases and J by 10 bases, 9 bases remained unmatched. The CDR3 DNA reads as TGTGCCTGGCATGGAGGACAGGGCGGAAAACTGTTTTTT. Translating it yields CAWHGGQGGKLFF.

J is TRBJ2-4 and V is TRBV7-9; the D gene is possibly TRBD1 (6 bases). The CDR3 sequence is 14 residues long. Per the germline V gene, CDR1 is SEHNR and CDR2 is FQNEAQ (reference sequence). The V gene lost 4 bases and the J gene lost 15 bases, with 22 bases spanning the gap. The CDR3 is CASSSNTNRVFPYF. The CDR3 nucleotides are TGTGCCAGCAGCTCAAACACGAACAGGGTCTTCCCGTACTTC.

The rearrangement links TRBV5-1 to TRBJ1-4; 7 bases agree with TRBD1. This CDR3 is built from 13 residues. Looked up from germline, CDR1 is SGHRS and CDR2 is YFSETQ. Germline trimming cut 2 bases from V and 8 bases from J; bases unmatched to any gene: 3. This CDR3 reads CASSLQGPEKLFF. The CDR3 nucleotides read TGCGCCAGCAGCTTACAGGGGCCCGAAAAACTGTTTTTT. The full variable domain, rest sourced from reference TRBV5-1 and TRBJ1-4, is KAGVTQTPRYLIKTRGQQVTLSCSPISGHRSVSWYQQTPGQGLQFLFEYFSETQRNKGNFPGRFSGRQFSNSRSEMNVSTLELGDSALYLCASSLQGPEKLFFGSGTQLSVL.

This chain uses TRBV3-1 (or the pseudogene TRBV3-2) with TRBJ2-7; TRBD1 agrees at 7 bases. Germline CDR1 reads LGHDT; CDR2 reads YNNKEL (reference sequence). The CDR3 extends over 16 amino acids. Losses at the gene ends were 1 base for V and 1 base for J; bases not matched to a gene: 7. The CDR3 DNA reads as TGTGCCAGCAGCCAAGGTCCAGGGGGTGGGTCCTACGAGCAGTACTTC. It yields the protein CASSQGPGGGSYEQYF.

The chain couples TRBV4-3 to TRBJ2-7, with D possibly TRBD2 on 5 matching bases. This CDR3 has 15 amino acids. V shed 1 base and J shed 5 bases, with 15 bases lying between them. CDR1 is LGHNA, CDR2 YSLEER, per germline. The CDR3 coding sequence is TGCGCCAGCAGCCAAGCCCAAGGGAGTCCAGACGAGCAGTACTTC. Its translation: CASSQAQGSPDEQYF.

The V gene is TRBV28, the J gene TRBJ1-5; 7 nucleotides align to TRBD1. The germline CDR1 and CDR2 sequences are MDHEN and SYDVKM. V was clipped by 8 bases and J by 3 bases; unmatched bases: 13. This CDR3 is 16 amino acids long. The CDR3 sequence: CASSLERQGDNQPQHF. DNA of the CDR3: TGTGCCAGCTCCCTCGAAAGACAGGGAGACAATCAGCCCCAGCATTTT.

V gene TRBV30 combines with J gene TRBJ2-5; 12 bases line up with TRBD1. CDR3 length: 13 amino acids. Germline values: CDR1 GTSNPN, CDR2 SVGIG (reference sequence). V lost 7 bases to trimming and J lost 5 bases; unmatched junction nucleotides: 5. The CDR3 coding sequence is TGTGCCTCCGGGGACAGGGGGCAGGAGACCCAGTACTTC. Residues: CASGDRGQETQYF.

The rearrangement links TRBV29-1 to TRBJ2-7; perhaps TRBD1 as D (5 bases). V was clipped by 2 bases and J by 9 bases, with 8 bases between them. The germline V gene encodes CDR1 SQVTM and CDR2 ANQGSEA. The CDR3 has 10 amino acids. The CDR3 loop is CSVEQGVQYF. In DNA, the CDR3 is TGCAGCGTTGAACAGGGCGTGCAGTACTTC.

This clone was found a few times. The chain uses TRBV7-9 and TRBJ2-1; possible D gene TRBD1, 5 bases. Trimming removed 1 base from V and 4 bases from J, with 17 bases in between. CDR1 is SEHNR, CDR2 FQNEAQ, per germline (reference sequence). The length of the CDR3 is 17 residues. The CDR3 is CASSLEGDSQSYNEQFF. The CDR3 coding sequence is TGTGCCAGCAGCTTAGAGGGCGACAGCCAAAGTTACAATGAGCAGTTCTTC.

V gene TRBV2 combines with J gene TRBJ2-3, with TRBD1 matching over 12 bases. This CDR3 comprises 16 residues. CDR1 SNHLY and CDR2 FYNNEI come from the germline V gene. The trim removed 6 bases at V and 8 bases at J, leaving 12 bases unmatched. The CDR3 DNA reads TGTGCCAGCAGCACTCCGGGACAGGGGGCGCTGGCTACGCAGTATTTT. It specifies CASSTPGQGALATQYF.

This rearrangement joins TRBV5-1 to TRBJ2-3, with D possibly matching TRBD2 (5 bases). The CDR3 extends over 14 amino acids. Germline-derived CDR1 and CDR2 are SGHRS and YFSETQ. Deletions cut 2 bases from V and 4 bases from J, with 11 bases between. DNA of the CDR3: TGCGCCAGCAGCTTAGGACTGGCCCCAGATACGCAGTATTTT. This gives the protein CASSLGLAPDTQYF.

This chain connects TRBV7-9 to TRBJ2-7; 9 bases match TRBD1. Unmatched junction bases numbered 6, after V lost 5 bases and J lost 4 bases. Germline CDR1 and CDR2: SEHNR and FQNEAQ (reference sequence). This CDR3 is built from 14 residues. The CDR3 sequence is CASSPMDRGYEQYF. CDR3 bases: TGTGCCAGCAGCCCAATGGACAGGGGATACGAGCAGTACTTC.

The chain has TRBV7-9 and TRBJ2-1, with D possibly TRBD2 on 6 matching bases. The germline gives CDR1 SEHNR, CDR2 FQNEAQ (reference sequence). Trimming pared 4 bases from V and 5 bases from J, leaving 12 bases between. The CDR3 length is 14 residues. The CDR3 here is CASSWGDLNNEQFF. The CDR3 coding sequence is TGTGCCAGCAGCTGGGGGGACTTGAACAATGAGCAGTTCTTC. The whole variable domain, filled in from reference TRBV7-9 and TRBJ2-1, reads DTGVSQNPRHKITKRGQNVTFRCDPISEHNRLYWYRQTLGQGPEFLTYFQNEAQLEKSRLLSDRFSAERPKGSFSTLEIQRTEQGDSAMYLCASSWGDLNNEQFFGPGTRLTVL.

The chain is built from TRBV9 and TRBJ2-3, with 11 bases that match TRBD2. Germline CDR1 reads SGDLS; CDR2 reads YYNGEE. CDR3 size: 19 residues. V lost 1 base to trimming and J lost 0 bases; unmatched junction nucleotides: 10. CDR3: CASSVRSSSGGPSTDTQYF. The CDR3 DNA reads TGTGCCAGCAGCGTAAGGTCCTCTAGCGGGGGGCCAAGCACAGATACGCAGTATTTT.

This clone came up many times. V gene TRBV5-6 combines with J gene TRBJ2-1; D is ambiguous. The CDR3 covers 11 residues. Trimming shortened V by 2 bases and J by 6 bases, and 3 bases separated the two germline ends. The germline CDR1 and CDR2 sequences are SGHDT and YYEEEE. CDR3 DNA sequence: TGTGCCAGCAGCTTACTCAATGAGCAGTTCTTC. Protein sequence: CASSLLNEQFF.

V usage is TRBV5-1 and J usage is TRBJ1-5; 7 positions agree with TRBD1. The CDR3 consists of 16 residues. After removal of 4 bases from V and 2 bases from J, the junction contained 9 bases not matched to a gene. CDR1 and CDR2 (germline): SGHRS, YFSETQ. The CDR3 DNA follows: TGCGCCAGCAGCATAGGGGACAGTTTCGGCAATCAGCCCCAGCATTTT. Amino acids: CASSIGDSFGNQPQHF.

The chain combines TRBV24-1 with TRBJ2-5; 7 positions match TRBD1. The junction had 9 bases not matched to a gene; V was cut back by 4 bases and J by 2 bases. This CDR3 is built from 16 residues. CDR1 is KGHDR, CDR2 SFDVKD, per germline. The CDR3 reads CATSEETGATQETQYF. CDR3 coding DNA: TGTGCCACCAGTGAAGAAACAGGGGCCACACAAGAGACCCAGTACTTC.

The rearrangement uses TRBV27 and TRBJ1-2, with D hard to call. With 5 bases removed from V and 8 bases from J, the gap between germline ends came to 21 bases. In germline, CDR1 is MNHEY, CDR2 SMNVEV (reference sequence). This CDR3 is built from 15 residues. This CDR3 reads CASSPYPQPGGGYTF. In nucleotides, the CDR3 is TGTGCCAGCAGTCCTTACCCCCAGCCGGGAGGAGGCTACACCTTC.

The chain links TRBV7-2 to TRBJ1-2, with 7 bases aligning to TRBD1. Trimming took 5 bases from V and 4 from J; bases not matched to a gene: 7. Germline-derived CDR1 and CDR2 are SGHTA and FQGNSA. The CDR3 spans 14 residues. The CDR3 DNA reads as TGTGCCAGCAGCCCCGGGACAGCTTTCTATGGCTACACCTTC. This translates into CASSPGTAFYGYTF.

The genes are TRBV12-3 or TRBV12-4 and TRBJ2-5, with D unresolved. The CDR3 is made up of 12 amino acids. The ends were cut back, 3 bases at V and 5 bases at J, with 7 bases in the middle. The DNA of the CDR3 is TGTGCCAGCAGTTTTGGGCTTGAGACCCAGTACTTC. As protein: CASSFGLETQYF.

A few counts support this clone. The chain has TRBV14 and TRBJ2-2; D may be TRBD2 (5 bases). Germline V CDR1 and CDR2: SGHDN, FVKESK. V shed 0 bases and J shed 4 bases, with 15 bases lying between them. The length of the CDR3 is 17 residues. The CDR3 is CASSQDRGSFSTGELFF. CDR3 in DNA: TGTGCCAGCAGCCAAGACAGAGGGTCATTTTCCACCGGGGAGCTGTTTTTT.

There are a few counts of this clone. The chain is built from TRBV4-3 and TRBJ2-1, with D possibly matching TRBD1 (6 bases). Germline V gene data show CDR1 as LGHNA and CDR2 as YSLEER. Trimming removed 0 bases from V and 14 bases from J, with 20 bases in between. This CDR3 has 15 amino acids. The CDR3 is CASSQDTGTGTREFF. In DNA, the CDR3 is TGCGCCAGCAGCCAAGATACTGGAACAGGGACAAGGGAGTTCTTC.

Only a few counts were recorded for this clone. This chain links TRBV30 with TRBJ2-1, with TRBD2 matching over 9 bases. The ends lost 6 bases at V and 5 bases at J; junction bases unmatched: 11. The CDR3 is 15 amino acids. CDR1 and CDR2 from the germline V gene are GTSNPN and SVGIG (reference sequence). This CDR3 is CACTPAGGLDNEQFF. CDR3 sequence (DNA): TGTGCCTGCACCCCAGCGGGGGGCCTAGACAATGAGCAGTTCTTC.

The chain has TRBV6-2 or TRBV6-3 and TRBJ1-5; no clear D. V dropped 0 bases and J dropped 6 bases, with 15 bases sitting between them. The V gene's germline CDR1 is MNHEY and CDR2 SVGEGT. This CDR3 is 16 amino acids long. Here the CDR3 reads CASSYSTGLASQPQHF. CDR3 sequence (DNA): TGTGCCAGCAGTTACTCTACCGGGTTAGCAAGTCAGCCCCAGCATTTT.

The chain carries TRBV5-1 and TRBJ2-5, with unresolved D. The CDR3 has 13 amino acids. The V end lost 1 base, the J end lost 5 bases, and 9 bases lay between the germline ends. Germline assignment: CDR1 SGHRS and CDR2 YFSETQ. For the CDR3, the DNA is TGCGCCAGCAGCTTGCCGAGCGAGGAGACCCAGTACTTC. Amino acid sequence: CASSLPSEETQYF.

This clone has only one observation. The rearrangement joins TRBV3-1 (or the pseudogene TRBV3-2) to TRBJ2-7, with a weak D call TRBD2 (6 bases). Trimming shortened V by 4 bases and J by 0 bases, and 10 bases separated the two germline ends. Germline CDR1 and CDR2: LGHDT and YNNKEL (reference sequence). The CDR3 has 14 residues. CDR3 in DNA: TGTGCCAGCAGCCGGAGGGAACTCTCCTACGAGCAGTACTTC. Translating gives CASSRRELSYEQYF.

J is TRBJ2-5 and V is TRBV20-1; no clear D gene. Germline values: CDR1 DFQATT, CDR2 SNEGSKA (reference sequence). Trimming took off 3 bases at V and 5 bases at J, with 4 bases between the two ends. The CDR3 length is 10 residues. This CDR3 is CSASIETQYF. CDR3 DNA: TGCAGTGCTAGCATCGAGACCCAGTACTTC.